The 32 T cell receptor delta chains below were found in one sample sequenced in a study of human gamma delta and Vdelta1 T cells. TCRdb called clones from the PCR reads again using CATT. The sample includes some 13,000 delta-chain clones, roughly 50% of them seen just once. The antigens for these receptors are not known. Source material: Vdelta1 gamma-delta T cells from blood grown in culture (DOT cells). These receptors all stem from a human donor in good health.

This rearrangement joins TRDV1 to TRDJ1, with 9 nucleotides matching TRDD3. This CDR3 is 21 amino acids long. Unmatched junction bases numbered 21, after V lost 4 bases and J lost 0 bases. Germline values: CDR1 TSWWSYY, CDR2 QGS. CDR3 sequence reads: CALGAHYSTWPTGGHTDKLIF. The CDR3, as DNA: TGTGCTCTTGGGGCCCATTACTCGACTTGGCCCACTGGGGGACACACCGATAAACTCATCTTT.

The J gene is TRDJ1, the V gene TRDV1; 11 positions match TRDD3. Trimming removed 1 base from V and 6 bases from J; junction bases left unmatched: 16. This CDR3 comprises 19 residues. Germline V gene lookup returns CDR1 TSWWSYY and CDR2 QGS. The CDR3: CALGEPRGTPGGYNNKLIF. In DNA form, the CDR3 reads TGTGCTCTTGGGGAACCGCGCGGGACTCCTGGGGGATACAATAATAAACTCATCTTT.

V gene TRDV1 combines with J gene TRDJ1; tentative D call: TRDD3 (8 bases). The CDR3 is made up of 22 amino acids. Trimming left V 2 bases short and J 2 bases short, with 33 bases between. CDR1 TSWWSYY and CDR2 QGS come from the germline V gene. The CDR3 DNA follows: TGTGCTCTTGGGGAATTCAGGGGGGGTTCCTACGAGGTGGGGGATTTTACCGATAAACTCATCTTT. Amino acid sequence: CALGEFRGGSYEVGDFTDKLIF.

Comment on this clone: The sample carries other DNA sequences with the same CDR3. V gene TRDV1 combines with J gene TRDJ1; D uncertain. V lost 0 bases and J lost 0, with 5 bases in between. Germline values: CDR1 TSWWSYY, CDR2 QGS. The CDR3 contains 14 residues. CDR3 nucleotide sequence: TGTGCTCTTGGGGAACTAGCGTACACCGATAAACTCATCTTT. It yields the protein CALGELAYTDKLIF.

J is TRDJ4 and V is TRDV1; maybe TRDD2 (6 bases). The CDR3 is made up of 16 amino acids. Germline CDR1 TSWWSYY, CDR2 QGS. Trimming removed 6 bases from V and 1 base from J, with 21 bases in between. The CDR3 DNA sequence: TGTGCTCTTGGACTAACCCTTCCCCAAGTCGGCAGACCCCTGATCTTT. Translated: CALGLTLPQVGRPLIF.

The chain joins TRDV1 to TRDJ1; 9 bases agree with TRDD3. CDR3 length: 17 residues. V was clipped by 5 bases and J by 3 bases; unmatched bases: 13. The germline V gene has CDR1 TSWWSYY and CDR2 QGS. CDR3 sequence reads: CALGKRHEGGIPDKLIF. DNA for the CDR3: TGTGCTCTTGGGAAGCGTCACGAGGGGGGGATACCCGATAAACTCATCTTT.

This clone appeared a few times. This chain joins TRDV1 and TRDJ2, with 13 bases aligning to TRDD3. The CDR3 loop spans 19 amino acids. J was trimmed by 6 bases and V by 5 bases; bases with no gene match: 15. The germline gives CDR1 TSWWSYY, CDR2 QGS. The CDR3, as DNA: TGTGCTCTTGGGCCAACCGGTAAAAACTGGGGGATACGGGCAGCACAACTCTTCTTT. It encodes CALGPTGKNWGIRAAQLFF.

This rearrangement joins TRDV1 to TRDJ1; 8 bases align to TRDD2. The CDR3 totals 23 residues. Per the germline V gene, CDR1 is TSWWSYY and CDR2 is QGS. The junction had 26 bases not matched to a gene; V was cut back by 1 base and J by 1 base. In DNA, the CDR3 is TGTGCTCTTGGGGAACCCGGGCTTCCTACCATTGTGGGGACCAGTCAGTGCACCGATAAACTCATCTTT. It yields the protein CALGEPGLPTIVGTSQCTDKLIF.

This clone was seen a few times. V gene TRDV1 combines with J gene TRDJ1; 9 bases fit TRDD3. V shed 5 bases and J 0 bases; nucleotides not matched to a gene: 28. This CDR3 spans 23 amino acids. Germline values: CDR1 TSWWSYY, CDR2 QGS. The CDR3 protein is CALGKPQGYRLGGIPAYTDKLIF. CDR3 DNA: TGTGCTCTTGGGAAACCCCAAGGGTACCGGCTGGGGGGGATACCGGCGTACACCGATAAACTCATCTTT.

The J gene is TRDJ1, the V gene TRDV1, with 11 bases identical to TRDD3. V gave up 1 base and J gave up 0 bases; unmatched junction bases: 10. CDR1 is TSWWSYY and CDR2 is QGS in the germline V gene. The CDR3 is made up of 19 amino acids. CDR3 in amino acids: CALGEPIWGIPPYTDKLIF. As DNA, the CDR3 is TGTGCTCTTGGGGAACCTATCTGGGGGATACCTCCTTACACCGATAAACTCATCTTT.

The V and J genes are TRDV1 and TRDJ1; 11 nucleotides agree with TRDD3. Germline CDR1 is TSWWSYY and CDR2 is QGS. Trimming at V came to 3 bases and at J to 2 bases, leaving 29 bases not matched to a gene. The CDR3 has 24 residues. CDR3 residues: CALGDYGPSSFPYWGINRTDKLIF. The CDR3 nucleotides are TGTGCTCTTGGGGACTATGGACCGTCCTCCTTCCCGTACTGGGGGATAAATAGGACCGATAAACTCATCTTT.

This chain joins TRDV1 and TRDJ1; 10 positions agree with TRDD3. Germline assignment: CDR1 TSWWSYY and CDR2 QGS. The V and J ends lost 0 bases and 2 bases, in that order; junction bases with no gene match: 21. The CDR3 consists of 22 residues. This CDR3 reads CALGELVLQVGDTHCRTDKLIF. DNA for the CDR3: TGTGCTCTTGGGGAACTAGTCCTCCAGGTGGGGGATACCCACTGTAGGACCGATAAACTCATCTTT.

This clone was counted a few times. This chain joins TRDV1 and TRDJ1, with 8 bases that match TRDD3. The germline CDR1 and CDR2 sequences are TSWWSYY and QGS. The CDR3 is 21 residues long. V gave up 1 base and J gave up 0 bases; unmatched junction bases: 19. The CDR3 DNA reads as TGTGCTCTTGGGGAACGGGGCTTCCCGACGACTGGGGGCCAGTACACCGATAAACTCATCTTT. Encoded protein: CALGERGFPTTGGQYTDKLIF.

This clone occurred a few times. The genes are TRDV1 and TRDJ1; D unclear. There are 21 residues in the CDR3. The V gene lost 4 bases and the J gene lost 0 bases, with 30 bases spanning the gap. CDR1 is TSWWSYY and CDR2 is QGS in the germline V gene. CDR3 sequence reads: CALGALTFRGLFFTDTDKLIF. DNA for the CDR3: TGTGCTCTTGGGGCCCTTACGTTCCGGGGCCTATTTTTTACAGACACCGATAAACTCATCTTT.

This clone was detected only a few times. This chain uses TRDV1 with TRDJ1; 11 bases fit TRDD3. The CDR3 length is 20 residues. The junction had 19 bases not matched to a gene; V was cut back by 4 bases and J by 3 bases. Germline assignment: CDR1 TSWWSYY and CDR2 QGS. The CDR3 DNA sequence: TGTGCTCTTGGGGTCGAGCCTACGTACTCCCTTGGGGGATACGCCGATAAACTCATCTTT. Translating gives CALGVEPTYSLGGYADKLIF.

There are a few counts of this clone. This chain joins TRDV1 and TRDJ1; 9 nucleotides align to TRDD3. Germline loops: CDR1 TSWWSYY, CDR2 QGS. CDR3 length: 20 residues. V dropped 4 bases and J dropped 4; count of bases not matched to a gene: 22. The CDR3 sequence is CALGVPPLRGGYLTSDKLIF. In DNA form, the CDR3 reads TGTGCTCTTGGGGTTCCGCCCCTACGAGGGGGATACCTTACCAGCGATAAACTCATCTTT.

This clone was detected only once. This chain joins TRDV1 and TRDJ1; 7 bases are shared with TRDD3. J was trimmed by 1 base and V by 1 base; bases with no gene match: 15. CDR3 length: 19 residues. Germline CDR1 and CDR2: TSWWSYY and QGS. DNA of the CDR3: TGTGCTCTTGGGGAACATATACGCGTGGTGGATACGTCCACCGATAAACTCATCTTT. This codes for CALGEHIRVVDTSTDKLIF.

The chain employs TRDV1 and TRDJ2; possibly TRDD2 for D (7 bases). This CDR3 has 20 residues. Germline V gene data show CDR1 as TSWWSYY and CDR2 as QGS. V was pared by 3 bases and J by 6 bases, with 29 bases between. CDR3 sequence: CALGDTDFLHIPPGAAQLFF. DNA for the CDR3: TGTGCTCTTGGGGACACAGATTTCCTACACATCCCCCCTGGGGCAGCACAACTCTTCTTT.

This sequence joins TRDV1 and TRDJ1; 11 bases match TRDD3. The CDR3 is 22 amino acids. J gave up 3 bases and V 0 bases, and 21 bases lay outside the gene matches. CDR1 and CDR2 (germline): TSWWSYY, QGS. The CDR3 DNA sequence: TGTGCTCTTGGGGAACTTTCCTTCTATACAATGGGGGATACGCGGGGAGCCGATAAACTCATCTTT. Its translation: CALGELSFYTMGDTRGADKLIF.

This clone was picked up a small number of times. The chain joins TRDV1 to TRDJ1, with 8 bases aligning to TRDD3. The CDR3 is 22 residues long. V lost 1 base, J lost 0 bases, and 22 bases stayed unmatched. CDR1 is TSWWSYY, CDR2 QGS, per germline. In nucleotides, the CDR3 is TGTGCTCTTGGGGAACCTACGGATTCACTGGGGGGCCCTCTGCTTTACACCGATAAACTCATCTTT. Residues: CALGEPTDSLGGPLLYTDKLIF.

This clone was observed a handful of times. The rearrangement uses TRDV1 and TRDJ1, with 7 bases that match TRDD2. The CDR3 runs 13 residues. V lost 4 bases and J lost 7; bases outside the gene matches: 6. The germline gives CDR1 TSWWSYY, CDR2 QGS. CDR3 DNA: TGTGCTCTTGGGGTCTTTCCTACGTCTAAACTCATCTTT. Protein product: CALGVFPTSKLIF.

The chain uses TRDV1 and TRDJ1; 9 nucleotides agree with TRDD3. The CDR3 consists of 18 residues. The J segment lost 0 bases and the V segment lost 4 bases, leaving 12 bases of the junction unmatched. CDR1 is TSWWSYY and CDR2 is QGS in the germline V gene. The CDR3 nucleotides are TGTGCTCTTGGGGGGAGTACTGGGGGACACCCGTACACCGATAAACTCATCTTT. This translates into CALGGSTGGHPYTDKLIF.

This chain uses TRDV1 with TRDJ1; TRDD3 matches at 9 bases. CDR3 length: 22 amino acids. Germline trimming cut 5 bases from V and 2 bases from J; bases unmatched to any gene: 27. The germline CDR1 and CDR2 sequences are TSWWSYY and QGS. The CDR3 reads CALGPRTQLWPGGFAETDKLIF. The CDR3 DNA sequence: TGTGCTCTTGGGCCCCGCACCCAGCTATGGCCTGGGGGATTTGCTGAGACCGATAAACTCATCTTT.

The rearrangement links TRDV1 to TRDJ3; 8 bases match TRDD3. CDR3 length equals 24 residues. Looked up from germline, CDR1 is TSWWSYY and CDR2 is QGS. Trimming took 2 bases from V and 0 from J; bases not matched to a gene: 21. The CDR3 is CALGECPGKLGVRPSSWDTRQMFF. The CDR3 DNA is TGTGCTCTTGGGGAATGTCCTGGCAAACTGGGGGTGCGACCGAGCTCCTGGGACACCCGACAGATGTTTTTC.

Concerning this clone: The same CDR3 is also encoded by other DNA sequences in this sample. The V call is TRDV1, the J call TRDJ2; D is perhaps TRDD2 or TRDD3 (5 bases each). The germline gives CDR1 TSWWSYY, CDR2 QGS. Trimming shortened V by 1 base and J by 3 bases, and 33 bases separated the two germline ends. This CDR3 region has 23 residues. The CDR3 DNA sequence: TGTGCTCTTGGGGAACATCCCCGGGTGCCCTACAAGCGACTGGAAGGCATGACAGCACAACTCTTCTTT. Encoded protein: CALGEHPRVPYKRLEGMTAQLFF.

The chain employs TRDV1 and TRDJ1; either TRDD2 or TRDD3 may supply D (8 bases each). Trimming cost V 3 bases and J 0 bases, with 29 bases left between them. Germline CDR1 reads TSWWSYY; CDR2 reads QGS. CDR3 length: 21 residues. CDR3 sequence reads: CALGDKGLPKQIGGYTDKLIF. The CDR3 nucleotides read TGTGCTCTTGGGGATAAAGGCCTTCCTAAACAAATTGGGGGATACACCGATAAACTCATCTTT.

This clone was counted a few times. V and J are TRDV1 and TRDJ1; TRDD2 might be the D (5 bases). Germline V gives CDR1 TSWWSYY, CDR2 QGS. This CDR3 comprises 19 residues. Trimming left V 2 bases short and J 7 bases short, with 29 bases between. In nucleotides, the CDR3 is TGTGCTCTTGGGGAAAGAGGGAGAACCTTCTCCCGAGAACCTCGTAAACTCATCTTT. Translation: CALGERGRTFSREPRKLIF.

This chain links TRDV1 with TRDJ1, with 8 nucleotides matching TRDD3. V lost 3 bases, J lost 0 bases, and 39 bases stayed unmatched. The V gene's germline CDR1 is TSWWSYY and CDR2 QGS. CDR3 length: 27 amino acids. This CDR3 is CALGEPSSRLFPNTYWGAQLYTDKLIF. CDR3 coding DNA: TGTGCTCTTGGGGAGCCCTCTTCTCGGCTTTTCCCCAACACGTACTGGGGGGCCCAATTATACACCGATAAACTCATCTTT.

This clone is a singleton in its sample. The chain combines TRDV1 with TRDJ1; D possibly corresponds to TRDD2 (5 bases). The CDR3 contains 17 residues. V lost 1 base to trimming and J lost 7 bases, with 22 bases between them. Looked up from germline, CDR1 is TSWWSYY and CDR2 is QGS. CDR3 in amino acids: CALGEPSARDSRVKLIF. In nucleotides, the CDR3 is TGTGCTCTTGGGGAACCTTCCGCCCGCGACTCCCGCGTTAAACTCATCTTT.

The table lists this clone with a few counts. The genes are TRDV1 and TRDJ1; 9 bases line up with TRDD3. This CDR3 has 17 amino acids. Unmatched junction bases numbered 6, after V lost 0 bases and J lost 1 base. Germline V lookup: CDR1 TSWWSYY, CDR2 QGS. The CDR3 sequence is CALGELSTGGPTDKLIF. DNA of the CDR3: TGTGCTCTTGGGGAACTCAGTACTGGGGGACCCACCGATAAACTCATCTTT.

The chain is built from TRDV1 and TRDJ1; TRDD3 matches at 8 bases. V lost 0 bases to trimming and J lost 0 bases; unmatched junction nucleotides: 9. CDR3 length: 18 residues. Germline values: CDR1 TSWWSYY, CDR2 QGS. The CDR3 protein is CALGELGTGGLYTDKLIF. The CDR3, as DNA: TGTGCTCTTGGGGAACTTGGGACTGGGGGCCTCTACACCGATAAACTCATCTTT.

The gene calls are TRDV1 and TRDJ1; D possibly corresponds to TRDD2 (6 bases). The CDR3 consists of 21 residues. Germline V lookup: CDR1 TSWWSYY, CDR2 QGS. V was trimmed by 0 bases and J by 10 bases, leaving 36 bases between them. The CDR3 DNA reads TGTGCTCTTGGGGAACTGGCTGTCCTACCGGGTTTGGATATGGGCGGCTCGAGACTCATCTTT. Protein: CALGELAVLPGLDMGGSRLIF.